The TCR beta chain described here comes from a study of blood T cell repertoires in COVID-19. Overall study context: T cells, B-cell-depleted T cells, or PBMCs supplied cDNA or gDNA.

Living in about 25 US areas, the participants were between about 18 and 100 years of age. Symptom resolution, clearance, or two negative PCRs marked the recovered donors of Cohort 3. Original data processing: Amplification with reference gene primers provided the estimates of nucleated cell counts. Measured with immunoSEQ multiplex PCR; TCRdb has only the in-frame clones, and not every one. That table furnishes V, J and clone size, whereas the DNA furnished D and trimming. The sample yields about 180,000 clones, roughly 82% seen once. This CDR3 contains 16 residues. Trimming stripped 3 bases from V and 0 bases from J, with 9 bases between. Germline loops: CDR1 SNHLY, CDR2 FYNNEI.

The clonotype was recovered from a woman aged 30 to 39 who had recovered from COVID-19. V gene TRBV2 combines with J gene TRBJ2-6; D unresolved. Sequencing was performed on PBMCs or T cells enriched from blood (not recorded which). This chain's CDR3 is CASSDPSSSGANVLTF. The CDR3 region has the DNA TGTGCCAGCAGTGACCCCAGTTCCTCTGGGGCCAACGTCCTGACTTTC.